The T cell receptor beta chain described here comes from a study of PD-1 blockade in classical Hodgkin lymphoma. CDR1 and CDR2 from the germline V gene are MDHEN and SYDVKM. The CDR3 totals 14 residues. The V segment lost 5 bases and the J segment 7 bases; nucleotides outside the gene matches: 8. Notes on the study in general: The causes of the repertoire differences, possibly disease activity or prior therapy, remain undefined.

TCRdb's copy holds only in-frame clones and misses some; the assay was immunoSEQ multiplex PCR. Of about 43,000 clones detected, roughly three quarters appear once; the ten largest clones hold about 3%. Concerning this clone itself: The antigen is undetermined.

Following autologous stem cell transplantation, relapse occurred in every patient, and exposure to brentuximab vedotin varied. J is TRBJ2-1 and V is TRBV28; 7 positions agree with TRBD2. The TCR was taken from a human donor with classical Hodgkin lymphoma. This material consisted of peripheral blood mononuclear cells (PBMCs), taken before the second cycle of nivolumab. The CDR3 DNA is TGTGCCAGCAGTCCTAGCGGTCGTCGGAATGAGCAGTTCTTC. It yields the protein CASSPSGRRNEQFF.